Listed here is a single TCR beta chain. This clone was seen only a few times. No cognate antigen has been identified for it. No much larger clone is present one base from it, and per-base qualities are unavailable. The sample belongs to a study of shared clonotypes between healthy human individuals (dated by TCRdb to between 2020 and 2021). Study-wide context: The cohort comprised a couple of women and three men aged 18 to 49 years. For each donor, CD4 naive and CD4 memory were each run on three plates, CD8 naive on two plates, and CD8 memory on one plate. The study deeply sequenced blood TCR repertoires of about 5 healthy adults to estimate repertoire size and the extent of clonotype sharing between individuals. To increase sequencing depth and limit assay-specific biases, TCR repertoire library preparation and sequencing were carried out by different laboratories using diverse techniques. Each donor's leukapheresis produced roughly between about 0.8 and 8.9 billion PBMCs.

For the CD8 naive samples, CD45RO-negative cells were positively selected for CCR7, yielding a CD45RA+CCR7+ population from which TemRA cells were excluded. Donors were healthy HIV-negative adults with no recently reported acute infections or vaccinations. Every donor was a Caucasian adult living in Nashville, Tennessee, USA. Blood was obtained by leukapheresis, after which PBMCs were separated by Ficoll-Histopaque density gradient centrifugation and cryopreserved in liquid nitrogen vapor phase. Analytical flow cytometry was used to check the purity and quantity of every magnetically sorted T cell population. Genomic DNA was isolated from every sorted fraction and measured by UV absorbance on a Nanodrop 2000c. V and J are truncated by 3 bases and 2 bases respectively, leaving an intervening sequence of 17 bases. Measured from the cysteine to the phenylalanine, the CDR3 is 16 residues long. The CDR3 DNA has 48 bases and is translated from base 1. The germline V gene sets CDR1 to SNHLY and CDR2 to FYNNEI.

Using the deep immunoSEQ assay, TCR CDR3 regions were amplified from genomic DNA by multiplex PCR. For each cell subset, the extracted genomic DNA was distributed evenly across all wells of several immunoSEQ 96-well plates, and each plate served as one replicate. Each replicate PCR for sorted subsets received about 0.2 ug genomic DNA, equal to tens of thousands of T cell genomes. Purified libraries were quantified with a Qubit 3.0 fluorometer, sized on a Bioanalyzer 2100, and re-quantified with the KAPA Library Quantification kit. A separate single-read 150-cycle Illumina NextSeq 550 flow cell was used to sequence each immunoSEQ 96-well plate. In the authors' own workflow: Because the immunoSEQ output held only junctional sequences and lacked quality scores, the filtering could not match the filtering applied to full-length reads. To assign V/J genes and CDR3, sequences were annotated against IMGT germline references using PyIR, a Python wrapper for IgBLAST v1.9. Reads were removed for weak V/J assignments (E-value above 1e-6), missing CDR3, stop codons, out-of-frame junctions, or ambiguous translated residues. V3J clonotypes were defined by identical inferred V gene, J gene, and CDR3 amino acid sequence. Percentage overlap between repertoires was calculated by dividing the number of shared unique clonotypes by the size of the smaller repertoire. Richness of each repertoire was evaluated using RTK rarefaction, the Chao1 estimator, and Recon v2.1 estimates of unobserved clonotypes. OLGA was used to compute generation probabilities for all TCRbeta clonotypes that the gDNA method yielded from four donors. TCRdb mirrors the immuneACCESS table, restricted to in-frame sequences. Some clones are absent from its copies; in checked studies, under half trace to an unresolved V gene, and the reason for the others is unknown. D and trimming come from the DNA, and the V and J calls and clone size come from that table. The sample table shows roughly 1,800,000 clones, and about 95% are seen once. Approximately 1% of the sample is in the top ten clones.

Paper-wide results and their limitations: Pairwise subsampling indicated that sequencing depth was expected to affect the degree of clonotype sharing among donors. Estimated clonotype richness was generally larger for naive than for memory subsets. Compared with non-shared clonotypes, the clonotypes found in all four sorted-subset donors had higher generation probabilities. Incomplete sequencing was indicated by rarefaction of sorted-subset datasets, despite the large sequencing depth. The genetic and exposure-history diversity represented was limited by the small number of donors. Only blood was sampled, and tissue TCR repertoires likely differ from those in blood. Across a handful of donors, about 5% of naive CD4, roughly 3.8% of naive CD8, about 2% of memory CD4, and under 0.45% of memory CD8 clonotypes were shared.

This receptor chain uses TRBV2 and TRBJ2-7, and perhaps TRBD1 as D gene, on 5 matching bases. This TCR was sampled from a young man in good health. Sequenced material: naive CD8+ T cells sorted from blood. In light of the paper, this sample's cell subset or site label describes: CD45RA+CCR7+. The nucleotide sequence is TGTGCCAGCAGTGAGCCAAGGGGATGGACCCCCTACGAGCAGTACTTC. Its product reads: CASSEPRGWTPYEQYF.